Listed here is a single T cell receptor beta chain. Germline CDR1 reads LNHDA; CDR2 reads SQIVND (reference sequence). CDR3 size: 17 residues. V shed 7 bases and J shed 0 bases, with 21 bases lying between them. Treatment indicated: 15 to 20 received Ad26.COV2.S at low or high dose, single or two shots; several received placebo; per-sample allocation not given. Collection of samples fell on day 63 after the first vaccine or placebo injection. Aged 18-55 years, donor was enrolled in Boston in 2020. Vaccine was an Ad26 vector expressing Wuhan-strain SARS-CoV-2 spike. The sample originates from a study of Ad26.COV2.S vaccination and SARS-CoV-2 variants. Study as a whole: A COV1001 Ad26.COV2.S trial-arm participant provided the sample. Ad26.COV2.S, an intramuscular injection, was given once or twice 56 days apart.

The assay was immunoSEQ multiplex PCR, and TCRdb's table has in-frame clones only and misses some. The table lists some 450,000 clones, 90% of them singletons. The genes are TRBV19 and TRBJ1-1, with a tentative D call TRBD1 (6 bases). The receptor was isolated from a person between 18 and 59 years old who received the Ad26.COV2.S COVID-19 vaccine or a placebo. The input for sequencing was peripheral blood, taken in a trial of Ad26.COV2.S vaccine versus placebo. The CDR3 here is CASKVGRGGPMNTEAFF. CDR3 DNA: TGTGCCAGTAAGGTAGGCAGGGGAGGACCTATGAACACTGAAGCTTTCTTT.